One and the same sample provided the 18 T cell receptor beta chains below, sequenced in a study of cytomegalovirus exposure and HLA in healthy donors. The PCR used 60 Vbeta and 13 Jbeta primers. Some clones are missing from TCRdb's copy, which holds only in-frame ones; the method was immunoSEQ multiplex PCR. Among some 140,000 clones listed, around 73% were seen once. Material: PBMCs. Receptor source: a woman aged 40 to 50 in good health and CMV-seronegative.

This chain links TRBV14 with TRBJ1-2; D gene ambiguous. CDR3 length equals 14 residues. Germline loops: CDR1 SGHDN, CDR2 FVKESK. The V and J ends lost 4 bases and 7 bases respectively, with 16 bases between them. As DNA, the CDR3 is TGTGCCAGCAGCCCCCCACCCGGGGAAGGTGGCTACACCTTC. It encodes CASSPPPGEGGYTF.

This clone was recorded a few times. The rearrangement uses TRBV5-1 and TRBJ1-1, with D perhaps matching TRBD1 (5 bases). This CDR3 is built from 15 residues. Germline CDR1 SGHRS, CDR2 YFSETQ. V was trimmed by 4 bases and J by 5 bases, leaving 18 bases between them. The CDR3 nucleotides are TGCGCCAGCAGCGTGACGAGACCAGGGTTGACTGAAGCTTTCTTT. Translating gives CASSVTRPGLTEAFF.

The chain is built from TRBV19 and TRBJ1-2; TRBD1 aligns across 9 bases. The CDR3 is 15 residues long. The germline gives CDR1 LNHDA, CDR2 SQIVND (reference sequence). Germline trimming cut 3 bases from V and 3 bases from J; bases unmatched to any gene: 5. The CDR3 DNA is TGTGCCAGTAGTATGCTGGACAGGGGCTACTATGGCTACACCTTC. Translating gives CASSMLDRGYYGYTF.

As to this clone: The sample contains more than one DNA sequence encoding this CDR3. The V and J genes are TRBV5-1 and TRBJ1-1, with 12 positions matching TRBD1. Germline values: CDR1 SGHRS, CDR2 YFSETQ. V was clipped by 3 bases and J by 5 bases; unmatched bases: 2. This CDR3 region has 14 residues. The CDR3 loop is CASSSGQGATEAFF. The CDR3, as DNA: TGCGCCAGCAGCTCGGGACAGGGGGCAACTGAAGCTTTCTTT.

The rearrangement joins TRBV9 to TRBJ2-1, with TRBD1 identical over 7 bases. The CDR3 is made up of 15 amino acids. Germline V gene data show CDR1 as SGDLS and CDR2 as YYNGEE. The J segment lost 3 bases and the V segment lost 0 bases, leaving 3 bases of the junction unmatched. CDR3 residues: CASSVEAGGYNEQFF. As DNA, the CDR3 is TGTGCCAGCAGCGTAGAGGCAGGGGGCTACAATGAGCAGTTCTTC.

The V and J genes are TRBV2 and TRBJ2-5; D is unresolved. Germline CDR1 reads SNHLY; CDR2 reads FYNNEI. There are 12 residues in the CDR3. Between the trimmed V and J ends, which lost 7 bases and 0 bases, there was a span of 6 bases. CDR3 nucleotide sequence: TGTGCCAGCAAACGGGACCAAGAGACCCAGTACTTC. Translating gives CASKRDQETQYF.

In this sample, this clone turned up a few times. The chain combines TRBV5-6 with TRBJ2-7, with TRBD1 as a possible D gene (6 bases). Germline V gene lookup returns CDR1 SGHDT and CDR2 YYEEEE. The CDR3 is made up of 14 amino acids. Trimming shortened V by 3 bases and J by 3 bases, and 13 bases separated the two germline ends. CDR3 nucleotide sequence: TGTGCCAGCAGCTCGCAGGGGCACCACTACGAGCAGTACTTC. As protein: CASSSQGHHYEQYF.

This chain links TRBV5-1 with TRBJ1-2, with 8 bases matching TRBD1. This CDR3 region has 16 residues. The junction had 8 bases not matched to a gene; V was cut back by 0 bases and J by 4 bases. CDR1 is SGHRS, CDR2 YFSETQ, per germline. CDR3 protein: CASSLGGQAISYGYTF. For the CDR3, the DNA is TGCGCCAGCAGCTTGGGGGGACAGGCGATCTCCTATGGCTACACCTTC.

The V call is TRBV5-1, the J call TRBJ2-1, with 9 bases matching TRBD1. V was clipped by 2 bases and J by 3 bases; unmatched bases: 6. The CDR3 runs to 16 residues. CDR1 and CDR2 from the germline V gene are SGHRS and YFSETQ. The CDR3 DNA follows: TGCGCCAGCAGCTTCGCCGGGGACAGGGACTACAATGAGCAGTTCTTC. Translated, it gives CASSFAGDRDYNEQFF.

This clone was observed once. The chain employs TRBV19 and TRBJ1-2, with 8 bases identical to TRBD1. The length of the CDR3 is 15 residues. V trimming: 3 bases; J trimming: 3 bases; junction bases outside the gene matches: 6. Per the germline V gene, CDR1 is LNHDA and CDR2 is SQIVND (reference sequence). CDR3 nucleotides: TGTGCCAGTAGTATTAGAGAGACAGGGGACTATGGCTACACCTTC. It is translated as CASSIRETGDYGYTF. Supplemented by reference TRBV19 and TRBJ1-2, the full variable domain reads DGGITQSPKYLFRKEGQNVTLSCEQNLNHDAMYWYRQDPGQGLRLIYYSQIVNDFQKGDIAEGYSVSREKKESFPLTVTSAQKNPTAFYLCASSIRETGDYGYTFGSGTRLTVV.

This clone turned up a few times. The genes are TRBV7-9 and TRBJ2-2, with 7 bases identical to TRBD1. Trimming removed 5 bases from V and 6 bases from J; junction bases left unmatched: 6. This CDR3 region has 14 residues. Germline V gene data show CDR1 as SEHNR and CDR2 as FQNEAQ (reference sequence). DNA for the CDR3: TGTGCCAGCAGCCGGACAGGATCAGCCGGGGAGCTGTTTTTT. This encodes CASSRTGSAGELFF. The whole variable domain, remainder taken from reference TRBV7-9 and TRBJ2-2, is DTGVSQNPRHKITKRGQNVTFRCDPISEHNRLYWYRQTLGQGPEFLTYFQNEAQLEKSRLLSDRFSAERPKGSFSTLEIQRTEQGDSAMYLCASSRTGSAGELFFGEGSRLTVL.

The table lists this clone with a count of one. V is TRBV5-1 and J is TRBJ1-4, with D possibly TRBD1 on 6 matching bases. The CDR3 consists of 14 residues. Trimming removed 5 bases from V and 3 bases from J, with 11 bases in between. Looked up from germline, CDR1 is SGHRS and CDR2 is YFSETQ. The CDR3 DNA reads TGCGCCAGCAGTTTCGAGGGGGCTAATGAAAAACTGTTTTTT. This translates into CASSFEGANEKLFF.

This sequence joins TRBV5-5 and TRBJ1-4; maybe TRBD1 (6 bases). CDR1 SGHKS and CDR2 YYEKEE come from the germline V gene (reference sequence). Deletions cut 1 base from V and 4 bases from J, with 11 bases between. This CDR3 has 15 residues. The chain's CDR3 is CASSLSSQGNEKLFF. The CDR3 bases are TGTGCCAGCAGCTTGAGTTCACAGGGTAATGAAAAACTGTTTTTT.

V gene TRBV5-4 combines with J gene TRBJ2-2, with 9 bases lining up with TRBD2. Trimming took 0 bases from V and 1 from J; bases not matched to a gene: 1. Germline CDR1 SGHNT, CDR2 YYREEE (reference sequence). The CDR3 covers 16 residues. CDR3 sequence (DNA): TGTGCCAGCAGCTTGGATAGCGGGGGGAACACCGGGGAGCTGTTTTTT. Amino acid sequence: CASSLDSGGNTGELFF.

The rearrangement joins TRBV19 to TRBJ2-1, with D perhaps matching TRBD1 (5 bases). Deletions cut 4 bases from V and 4 bases from J, with 8 bases between. Germline V gene lookup returns CDR1 LNHDA and CDR2 SQIVND (reference sequence). The CDR3 totals 13 residues. CDR3: CASSRQNYNEQFF. CDR3 sequence (DNA): TGTGCCAGTAGTAGACAGAATTACAATGAGCAGTTCTTC.

The genes are TRBV4-2 and TRBJ1-2, with D tentatively TRBD1 (5 bases). The germline gives CDR1 LGHNA, CDR2 YNFKEQ. The CDR3 extends over 14 amino acids. V was shortened by 0 bases and J by 8 bases, with 13 bases between the two germline ends. This CDR3 is CASSQDWGGGGYTF. The CDR3 coding sequence is TGTGCCAGCAGCCAAGATTGGGGGGGTGGCGGCTACACCTTC.

The chain joins TRBV5-1 to TRBJ1-3, with 8 bases identical to TRBD1. The CDR3 loop spans 16 amino acids. Trimming took 0 bases from V and 0 from J; bases not matched to a gene: 2. Germline V gene data show CDR1 as SGHRS and CDR2 as YFSETQ. DNA of the CDR3: TGCGCCAGCAGCTTGGCCGGACAGGGCTCTGGAAACACCATATATTTT. It yields the protein CASSLAGQGSGNTIYF.

The V and J genes are TRBV9 and TRBJ2-2, with no clear D. The germline V and J ends were trimmed by 1 base and 0 bases, with 13 bases remaining between them. The CDR3 length is 17 residues. CDR1 is SGDLS and CDR2 is YYNGEE in the germline V gene. CDR3 DNA: TGTGCCAGCAGCGTATTGGGTTCAGGAACGAACACCGGGGAGCTGTTTTTT. Translated: CASSVLGSGTNTGELFF.